This entry is about one TCR beta chain. The V segment lost 6 bases and the J segment 0 bases; nucleotides outside the gene matches: 7. Per the germline V gene, CDR1 is MNHEY and CDR2 is SVGAGI. The CDR3 consists of 15 residues. The record originates from a study of chemoradiotherapy in HPV16-positive cancers. The method was immunoSEQ multiplex PCR; TCRdb's version includes in-frame clones alone and lacks a portion of them. The sample has about 35,000 clones, around 87% seen once. The chain uses TRBV6-5 and TRBJ2-7, with 8 bases lining up with TRBD1. This clonotype was sampled from a human donor with HPV-associated anogenital cancer. The sequencing used blood, collected from a patient who underwent chemoradiotherapy. The CDR3 nucleotides are TGTGCCAGCAGCCGACAGGGGAGAAACTCCTACGAGCAGTACTTC. It is translated as CASSRQGRNSYEQYF.